Sequencing of this TCR beta chain was carried out in a study of blood T cells in healthy people across ages. Looking at the study overall: Every two T cells gave about one barcoded beta molecule via template switching.

V dropped 5 bases and J dropped 8; count of bases not matched to a gene: 9. Per germline, CDR1 SGHVS and CDR2 FNYEAQ. CDR3 size: 14 residues. For the second PCR, which ran for about 7 to 11 cycles, a sample-barcoded 5' primer and a J-beta primer mix were used. TCRdb passed the 5' RACE reads through MiXCR, listing each CDR3 protein once. The sample has around 800,000 distinct CDR3 sequences, approximately 59% seen once. What was sequenced was blood. V is TRBV7-6 and J is TRBJ1-5; TRBD1 matches at 7 bases. This TCR was recovered from a man aged 25-45 years in good health. The chain's CDR3 is CASSPGRGQEPQHF. CDR3 DNA sequence: TGTGCCAGCAGCCCTGGGAGGGGGCAGGAGCCCCAGCATTTT.